This TCR beta chain was identified during a study of T cells in Graves' hyperthyroidism and ophthalmopathy. The CDR3 is 16 residues long. CDR1 SGHRS and CDR2 YFSETQ come from the germline V gene. Losses at the gene ends were 0 bases for V and 6 bases for J; bases not matched to a gene: 4. TCR beta CDR3 region amplification was performed from RNA transcripts. Initially, a first-round RT-PCR of the TCR CDR3 employed the HTBI primer set. TCRdb reprocessed the multiplex PCR reads via MiXCR and lists one record per CDR3 protein. This table has approximately 600,000 distinct CDR3 sequences, 14% to 15% appearing once.

This TCR derives from a woman aged 40 to 50 with Graves' ophthalmopathy. This chain links TRBV5-1 with TRBJ2-7, with 15 bases that match TRBD2. Material for sequencing was blood. This chain's CDR3 is CASSLVGLAGGSEQYF. CDR3 in DNA: TGCGCCAGCAGCTTGGTGGGACTAGCGGGAGGCAGCGAGCAGTACTTC. The full variable domain, its missing parts supplied by reference TRBV5-1 and TRBJ2-7, is KAGVTQTPRYLIKTRGQQVTLSCSPISGHRSVSWYQQTPGQGLQFLFEYFSETQRNKGNFPGRFSGRQFSNSRSEMNVSTLELGDSALYLCASSLVGLAGGSEQYFGPGTRLTVT.